These 20 T cell receptor beta chains originate from one sample sequenced in a study of blood T cells in healthy people across ages (dated by TCRdb to the mid-2010s). The method behind the library was 5' RACE. The instrument given in TCRdb is Illumina HiSeq 2500. The second PCR ran for roughly 7 to 11 cycles and used a J-beta primer mix along with a sample-barcoded 5' primer. Using fastp at Q25 and MiXCR, TCRdb reprocessed the public reads and kept productive beta chains. For every CDR3 protein sequence, its rows merge into one entry that carries the most common genes and DNA. Across this sample there are around 970,000 distinct CDR3 sequences, with about 53% seen only once. About a fifth of the sample is held by the ten biggest clonotypes. The source material was blood. The receptors come from a woman aged 60-75 years in good health.

V is TRBV20-1 and J is TRBJ1-1; D gene ambiguous. There are 11 residues in the CDR3. V lost 8 bases, J lost 3 bases, and 10 bases lay in between. Germline V gene data show CDR1 as DFQATT and CDR2 as SNEGSKA (reference sequence). The CDR3 loop reads CSPSGDTEAFF. The CDR3 coding sequence is TGCAGTCCGTCCGGGGACACTGAAGCTTTCTTT.

This sequence joins TRBV24-1 and TRBJ2-1, with D possibly matching TRBD1 (5 bases). V lost 4 bases to trimming and J lost 5 bases, with 17 bases between them. CDR1 KGHDR and CDR2 SFDVKD come from the germline V gene. This CDR3 comprises 16 residues. The CDR3 DNA reads as TGTGCCACCAGTGACTCCGGATTAGACAGAGACAATGAGCAGTTCTTC. Translating it yields CATSDSGLDRDNEQFF.

In DNA, the CDR3 is TGCGCCAGCAGCCAAGGTCAGCGGGAGTTCGATGAGCAGTACTTC. It is translated as CASSQGQREFDEQYF. V is TRBV4-1 and J is TRBJ2-5; 8 bases map to TRBD2. CDR3 length equals 15 residues. V trimming: 1 base; J trimming: 11 bases; junction bases outside the gene matches: 12. In germline, CDR1 is MGHRA, CDR2 YSYEKL.

This clonotype came up a few times. The chain is built from TRBV29-1 and TRBJ2-3; perhaps TRBD2 as D (6 bases). This CDR3 has 13 amino acids. V shed 0 bases and J shed 3 bases, with 7 bases lying between them. The germline V gene has CDR1 SQVTM and CDR2 ANQGSEA. The CDR3 nucleotides read TGCAGCGTTGAAGAGGGGGGTACAGATACGCAGTATTTT. Translating it yields CSVEEGGTDTQYF.

A few counts support this clonotype. The chain employs TRBV20-1 and TRBJ2-1, with D maybe TRBD2 (5 bases). The V end lost 1 base, the J end lost 6 bases, and 19 bases lay between the germline ends. The germline V gene has CDR1 DFQATT and CDR2 SNEGSKA (reference sequence). The CDR3 runs 16 residues. The DNA for the CDR3 is TGCAGTGCTAGAGCTGGACGACGGGATCCTCGCAATGAGCAGTTCTTC. Translated, it gives CSARAGRRDPRNEQFF.

The chain carries TRBV2 and TRBJ2-1; 8 bases align to TRBD2. This CDR3 is built from 16 residues. Germline assignment: CDR1 SNHLY and CDR2 FYNNEI. With 7 bases clipped from V and 13 bases from J, the junction kept 21 bases outside the gene matches. The CDR3 spells CASTQVNGRGHNVQFF. As DNA, the CDR3 is TGTGCCAGCACCCAGGTGAACGGGAGGGGACACAATGTCCAGTTCTTC.

The chain has TRBV7-8 and TRBJ1-5, with a tentative D call TRBD1 (6 bases). Trimming cost V 2 bases and J 5 bases, with 16 bases left between them. From germline, CDR1 is SGHVS and CDR2 FQNEAQ. The CDR3 length is 16 residues. CDR3 nucleotides: TGTGCCAGCAGCTTATATGGCCAGGGGATGGATCAGCCCCAGCATTTT. Translation gives CASSLYGQGMDQPQHF.

This chain joins TRBV20-1 and TRBJ2-3; 7 bases fit TRBD2. The junction had 5 bases not matched to a gene; V was cut back by 7 bases and J by 1 base. Germline CDR1 reads DFQATT; CDR2 reads SNEGSKA (reference sequence). This CDR3 region has 13 residues. The CDR3 is CSGFAGGTDTQYF. The DNA for the CDR3 is TGCAGTGGTTTTGCGGGAGGCACAGATACGCAGTATTTT.

This clonotype came up a few times. CDR3 in DNA: TGCAGCGTAAAAAGACAAGACTACGAGCAGTACTTC. This encodes CSVKRQDYEQYF. This chain connects TRBV20-1 to TRBJ2-7; D remains unclear. Germline values: CDR1 DFQATT, CDR2 SNEGSKA (reference sequence). The CDR3 runs 12 residues.

This clonotype appeared a few times. This chain joins TRBV20-1 and TRBJ1-5; maybe TRBD1 (5 bases). Trimming took 3 bases from V and 3 from J, leaving 15 bases between them. The CDR3 extends over 15 amino acids. Germline V gene sequence: CDR1 DFQATT, CDR2 SNEGSKA (reference sequence). CDR3 region: CSASPRVGFNQPQHF. The CDR3 region has the DNA TGCAGTGCTAGCCCCAGGGTGGGGTTCAATCAGCCCCAGCATTTT.

J is TRBJ2-1 and V is TRBV3-1, with 8 nucleotides matching TRBD1. The CDR3 loop spans 15 amino acids. Trimming cost V 1 base and J 3 bases; bases outside gene matches: 2. Germline values: CDR1 LGHDT, CDR2 YNNKEL (reference sequence). CDR3 coding DNA: TGTGCCAGCAGCCAAGCGGGACAGGTCTACAATGAGCAGTTCTTC. Translating it yields CASSQAGQVYNEQFF.

The J gene is TRBJ2-3, the V gene TRBV7-3, with TRBD1 as a possible D gene (6 bases). Germline V gene lookup returns CDR1 SGHTA and CDR2 FQGTGA. V was trimmed by 1 base and J by 4 bases, leaving 18 bases between them. This CDR3 has 17 residues. This CDR3 reads CASSLRLAQRGSDTQYF. The CDR3 coding sequence is TGTGCCAGCAGCTTAAGGCTAGCACAGAGGGGGTCAGATACGCAGTATTTT.

This clonotype has only a few counts. The chain employs TRBV21-1 and TRBJ2-7. TRBV21-1 is assigned pseudogene status. The CDR3 loop spans 16 amino acids. CDR3 residues: CASSKALSKCFYEQYF. The CDR3 DNA reads as TGTGCCAGCAGCAAAGCGCTCAGCAAGTGCTTCTACGAGCAGTACTTC.

V is TRBV7-9 and J is TRBJ2-4, with TRBD2 matching 11 bases. Germline V gene sequence: CDR1 SEHNR, CDR2 FQNEAQ (reference sequence). This CDR3 is 12 amino acids long. V lost 5 bases and J lost 15; bases outside the gene matches: 6. In nucleotides, the CDR3 is TGTGCCAGCAGCGGGACTAGCGGCAAATCGTACTTC. Residues: CASSGTSGKSYF.

The rearrangement joins TRBV20-1 to TRBJ2-5; perhaps TRBD2 as D (6 bases). This CDR3 contains 13 residues. The germline V gene encodes CDR1 DFQATT and CDR2 SNEGSKA (reference sequence). V gave up 4 bases and J gave up 5 bases, with 14 bases separating them. DNA of the CDR3: TGCAGTGCTAAGTCCGGAGGGGTGGAGACCCAGTACTTC. As protein: CSAKSGGVETQYF.

This clonotype was found a few times. V is TRBV27 and J is TRBJ2-1; D is perhaps TRBD2 (5 bases). Looked up from germline, CDR1 is MNHEY and CDR2 is SMNVEV (reference sequence). The CDR3 consists of 13 residues. Trimming shortened V by 7 bases and J by 3 bases, and 10 bases separated the two germline ends. This CDR3 is CASKGVRYNEQFF. Here the CDR3 DNA reads TGTGCCAGCAAGGGAGTTCGCTACAATGAGCAGTTCTTC.

In its sample, this clonotype was seen a few times. The chain employs TRBV4-3 and TRBJ2-5; D ambiguous. Germline values: CDR1 LGHNA, CDR2 YSLEER. CDR3 length: 15 residues. V lost 0 bases, J lost 4 bases, and 12 bases lay in between. CDR3 loop: CASSQERAKGETQYF. CDR3 DNA sequence: TGCGCCAGCAGCCAAGAAAGGGCTAAAGGAGAGACCCAGTACTTC.

The V gene is TRBV30, the J gene TRBJ2-2, with a tentative D call TRBD2 (7 bases). Trimming left V 4 bases short and J 4 bases short, with 16 bases between. Germline lookup yields CDR1 GTSNPN and CDR2 SVGIG (reference sequence). The CDR3 is 15 amino acids. In DNA form, the CDR3 reads TGTGCCTGGACACTGGGGGGGCTTGGCACCGGGGAGCTGTTTTTT. As protein: CAWTLGGLGTGELFF. The entire variable domain, with the rest obtained from reference TRBV30 and TRBJ2-2, is as follows: SQTIHQWPATLVQPVGSPLSLECTVEGTSNPNLYWYRQAAGRGLQLLFYSVGIGQISSEVPQNLSASRPQDRQFILSSKKLLLSDSGFYLCAWTLGGLGTGELFFGEGSRLTVL.

This sequence joins TRBV6-5 and TRBJ2-3; no clear D gene. Per germline, CDR1 MNHEY and CDR2 SVGAGI. V was clipped by 1 base and J by 1 base, with 6 bases between them. The CDR3 length is 14 residues. CDR3 nucleotides: TGTGCCAGCAGTTACTTTTCCGGCACAGATACGCAGTATTTT. Protein: CASSYFSGTDTQYF.

This chain uses TRBV20-1 with TRBJ2-7; TRBD2 matches 9 bases. Trimming removed 1 base from V and 5 bases from J; junction bases left unmatched: 15. Germline values: CDR1 DFQATT, CDR2 SNEGSKA (reference sequence). This CDR3 has 17 residues. CDR3 sequence reads: CSARVSVRSGSPHEQYF. The CDR3 DNA follows: TGCAGTGCTAGAGTAAGCGTGCGTAGCGGGAGTCCCCACGAGCAGTACTTC.